These 9 T cell receptor beta chains came from one sample sequenced in a study of tumor-infiltrating lymphocytes in primary liver carcinoma. TCR beta cDNA was made from 400 to 600 ng total RNA with a constant-region primer. Three-round nested multiplex PCR performed with slightly modified ARM-PCR produced the TCR beta libraries. Rounds one and two of PCR, each of roughly 10 cycles, were primed with TRBV1-TRBV30 forward primers and a C-beta reverse primer. TCRdb re-called the multiplex PCR reads with MiXCR, one entry per CDR3 protein. Of more than 70,000 distinct CDR3 sequences in the sample, 69% were seen once. The approximately 20-31 mg bulk tissue piece was not sorted before simultaneous RNA and DNA extraction. The sample was tumor-adjacent normal liver tissue. The receptors stem from a man aged 35 to 55 with primary liver carcinoma and hepatitis B virus infection.

This sequence joins TRBV16 and TRBJ1-5; TRBD1 aligns across 8 bases. Germline V lookup: CDR1 KGHSY, CDR2 FQNENV. This CDR3 has 15 amino acids. This CDR3 reads CISSQSQGARQPQHF. CDR3 DNA: TGTATCAGCAGCCAATCTCAGGGGGCGAGACAGCCCCAGCATTTT.

In its sample, this clonotype was seen many times. The gene calls are TRBV29-1 and TRBJ2-3, with TRBD2 as a possible D gene (7 bases). The CDR3 extends over 13 amino acids. Germline-derived CDR1 and CDR2 are SQVTM and ANQGSEA. The V end lost 3 bases, the J end lost 4 bases, and 11 bases lay between the germline ends. CDR3 coding DNA: TGCAGCGTTGAGGAAGGGGGGGCAGATACGCAGTATTTT. Translating gives CSVEEGGADTQYF.

Many counts were recorded for this clonotype. The CDR3 is CASSLSGTGSYEQYF. The CDR3 nucleotides read TGTGCCAGCAGCCTGAGCGGGACTGGCTCCTACGAGCAGTACTTC. V gene TRBV5-6 combines with J gene TRBJ2-7; 7 bases agree with TRBD2. The V gene's germline CDR1 is SGHDT and CDR2 YYEEEE. The CDR3 totals 15 residues. The V segment lost 4 bases and the J segment 0 bases; nucleotides outside the gene matches: 7.

This clonotype was picked up many times. A read error is possible here, since a much larger clone lies one base away. V gene TRBV7-9 combines with J gene TRBJ1-1, with D hard to call. V lost 5 bases and J lost 4, with 14 bases in between. Germline V gene data show CDR1 as SEHNR and CDR2 as FQNEAQ (reference sequence). This CDR3 has 14 amino acids. The CDR3 nucleotides read TGTGCCAGCAGCCCTAGCTCCGGTGGCACTGAAGCTTTCTTT. Translated: CASSPSSGGTEAFF.

Regarding this clonotype: The junction does not match germline at one end; this may be a read error. V usage is TRBV11-2 and J usage is TRBJ2-7; 7 bases align to TRBD2. The CDR3 is made up of 15 amino acids. CDR1 is SGHAT, CDR2 FQNNGV, per germline. The CDR3 protein is CASSYLPAGPREHYF. The DNA of the CDR3 is TGTGCCAGCAGCTACCTCCCAGCGGGGCCCAGGGAGCACTACTTC.

This clonotype was seen at least ten times. The DNA for the CDR3 is TGCGCCAGCAGCCCGTCCACTGGACTCAACTATGGCTACACCTTC. Its translation: CASSPSTGLNYGYTF. The chain links TRBV4-1 to TRBJ1-2; D is uncertain. This CDR3 region has 15 residues. Germline CDR1 and CDR2: MGHRA and YSYEKL. V lost 4 bases and J lost 2, with 14 bases in between.

About this clonotype itself: A much larger clone lies one base from this, so it may be a read error. The CDR3 here is CTSSLARQARQPQHF. CDR3 nucleotides: TGTACCAGCAGCTTAGCGCGGCAGGCCAGGCAGCCCCAGCATTTT. V gene TRBV7-8 combines with J gene TRBJ1-5; unclear D gene. CDR3 length equals 15 residues. Looked up from germline, CDR1 is SGHVS and CDR2 is FQNEAQ.

The CDR3 DNA follows: TGTGCCAGTAGTAGCCTGACAGGGCCCGTTGGTGAAGCTTTCTTT. Its translation: CASSSLTGPVGEAFF. The chain carries TRBV19 and TRBJ1-1; 7 nucleotides match TRBD1. The CDR3 length is 15 residues. Trimming at V came to 4 bases and at J to 7 bases, leaving 12 bases not matched to a gene. Germline V lookup: CDR1 LNHDA, CDR2 SQIVND (reference sequence). Based on the CDR3 plus reference TRBV19 and TRBJ1-1, the full variable domain is DGGITQSPKYLFRKEGQNVTLSCEQNLNHDAMYWYRQDPGQGLRLIYYSQIVNDFQKGDIAEGYSVSREKKESFPLTVTSAQKNPTAFYLCASSSLTGPVGEAFFGQGTRLTVV.

This clonotype was picked up many times. One junction end does not reproduce the germline sequence, and a read error may be involved. The chain combines TRBV11-1 with TRBJ2-4; the match to TRBD2 covers 8 bases. This CDR3 is 17 amino acids long. Germline V lookup: CDR1 SGHAT, CDR2 FQDESV (reference sequence). The CDR3 loop reads CASSFPGTSGTKNIQCF. The CDR3 DNA sequence: TGTGCCAGCAGCTTTCCCGGGACTAGTGGGACCAAAAACATTCAGTGCTTC.